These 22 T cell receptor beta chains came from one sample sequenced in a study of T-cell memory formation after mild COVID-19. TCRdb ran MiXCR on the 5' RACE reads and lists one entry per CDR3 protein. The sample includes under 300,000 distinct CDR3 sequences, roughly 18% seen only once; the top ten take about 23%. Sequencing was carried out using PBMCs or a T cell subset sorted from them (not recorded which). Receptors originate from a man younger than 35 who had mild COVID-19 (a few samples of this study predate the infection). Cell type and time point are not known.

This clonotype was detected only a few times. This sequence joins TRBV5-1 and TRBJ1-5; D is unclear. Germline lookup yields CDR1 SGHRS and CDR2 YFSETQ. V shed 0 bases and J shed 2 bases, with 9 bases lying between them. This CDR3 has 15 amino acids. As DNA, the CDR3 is TGCGCCAGCAGCTTGGATGGGTTGGGCAATCAGCCCCAGCATTTT. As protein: CASSLDGLGNQPQHF.

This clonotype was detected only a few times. CDR3: CSARDPGRGAGDTQYF. DNA of the CDR3: TGCAGTGCTAGAGATCCGGGGCGGGGGGCAGGAGATACGCAGTATTTT. This chain connects TRBV20-1 to TRBJ2-3; TRBD2 aligns across 8 bases. Trimming removed 0 bases from V and 5 bases from J; junction bases left unmatched: 10. The CDR3 length is 16 residues. Germline loops: CDR1 DFQATT, CDR2 SNEGSKA (reference sequence).

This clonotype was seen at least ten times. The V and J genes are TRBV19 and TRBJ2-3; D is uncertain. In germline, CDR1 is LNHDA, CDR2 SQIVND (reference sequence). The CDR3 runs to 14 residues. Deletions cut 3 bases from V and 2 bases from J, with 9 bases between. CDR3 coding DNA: TGTGCCAGTAGTATTCCCGGTCTCACAGATACGCAGTATTTT. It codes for CASSIPGLTDTQYF.

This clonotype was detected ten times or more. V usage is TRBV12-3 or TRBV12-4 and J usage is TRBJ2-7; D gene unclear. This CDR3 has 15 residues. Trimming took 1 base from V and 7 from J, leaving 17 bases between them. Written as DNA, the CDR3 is TGTGCCAGCAGTTTAGATGGCGCAGGTTTGGGGGAGCAGTACGTC. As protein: CASSLDGAGLGEQYV.

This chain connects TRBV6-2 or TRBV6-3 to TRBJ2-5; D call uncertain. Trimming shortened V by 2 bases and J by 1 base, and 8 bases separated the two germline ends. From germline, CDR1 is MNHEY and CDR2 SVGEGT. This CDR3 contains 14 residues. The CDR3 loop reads CASSYAAAQETQYF. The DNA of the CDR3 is TGTGCCAGCAGTTACGCGGCGGCCCAAGAGACCCAGTACTTC.

CDR3 residues: CASSLITGTLSYGYTF. CDR3 DNA sequence: TGCGCCAGCAGCTTGATAACCGGGACACTCTCCTATGGCTACACCTTC. The chain recombines TRBV5-1 with TRBJ1-2; possibly TRBD1 for D (6 bases). Trimming left V 1 base short and J 4 bases short, with 17 bases between. This CDR3 has 16 residues. Germline V gene data show CDR1 as SGHRS and CDR2 as YFSETQ.

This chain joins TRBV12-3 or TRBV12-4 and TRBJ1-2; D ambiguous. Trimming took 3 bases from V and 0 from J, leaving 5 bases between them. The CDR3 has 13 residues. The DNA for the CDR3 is TGTGCCAGCAGTTTGCCTGCTAACTATGGCTACACCTTC. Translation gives CASSLPANYGYTF.

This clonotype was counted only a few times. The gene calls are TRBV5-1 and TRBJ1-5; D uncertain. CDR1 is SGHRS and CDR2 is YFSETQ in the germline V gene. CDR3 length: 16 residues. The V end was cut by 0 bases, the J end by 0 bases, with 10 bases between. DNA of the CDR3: TGCGCCAGCAGCTTGGATGTAGGCAGTAGCAATCAGCCCCAGCATTTT. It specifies CASSLDVGSSNQPQHF.

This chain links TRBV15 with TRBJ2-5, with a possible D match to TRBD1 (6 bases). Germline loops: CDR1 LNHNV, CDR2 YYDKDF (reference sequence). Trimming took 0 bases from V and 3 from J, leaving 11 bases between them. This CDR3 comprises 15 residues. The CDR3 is CATSRDADSEETQYF. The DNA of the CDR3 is TGTGCCACCAGCAGAGATGCGGACAGTGAAGAGACCCAGTACTTC.

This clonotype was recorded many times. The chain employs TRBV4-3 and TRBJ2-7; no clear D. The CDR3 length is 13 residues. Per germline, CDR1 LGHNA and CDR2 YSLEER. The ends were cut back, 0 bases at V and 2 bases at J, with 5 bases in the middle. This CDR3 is CASSQDWTYEQYF. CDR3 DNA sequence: TGCGCCAGCAGCCAAGATTGGACCTACGAGCAGTACTTC.

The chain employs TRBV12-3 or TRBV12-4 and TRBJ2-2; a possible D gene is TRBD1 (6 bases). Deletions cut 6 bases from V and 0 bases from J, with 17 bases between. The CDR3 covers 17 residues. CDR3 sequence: CASSHGGDTTNTGELFF. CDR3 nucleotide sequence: TGTGCCAGCAGCCATGGGGGCGATACCACGAACACCGGGGAGCTGTTTTTT.

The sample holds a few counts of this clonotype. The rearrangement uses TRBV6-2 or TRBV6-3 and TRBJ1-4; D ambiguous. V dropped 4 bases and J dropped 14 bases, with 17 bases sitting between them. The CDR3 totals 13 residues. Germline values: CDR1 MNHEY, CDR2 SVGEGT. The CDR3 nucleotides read TGTGCCAGCAGTTCTGATTTGGAGAGCCTTCTGTTTTTT. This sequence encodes CASSSDLESLLFF.

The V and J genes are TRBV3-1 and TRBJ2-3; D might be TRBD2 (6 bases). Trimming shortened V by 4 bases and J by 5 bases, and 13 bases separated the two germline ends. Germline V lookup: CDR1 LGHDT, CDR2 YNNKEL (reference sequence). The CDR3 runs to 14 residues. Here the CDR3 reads CASSLTSSGDTQYF. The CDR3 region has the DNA TGTGCCAGCAGCCTAACTAGCAGTGGAGATACGCAGTATTTT.

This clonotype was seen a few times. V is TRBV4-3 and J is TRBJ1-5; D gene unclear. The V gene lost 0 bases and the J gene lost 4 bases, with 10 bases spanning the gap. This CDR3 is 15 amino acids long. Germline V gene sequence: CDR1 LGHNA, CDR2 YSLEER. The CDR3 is CASSQDSINNQPQHF. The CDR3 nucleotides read TGCGCCAGCAGCCAAGATAGCATCAATAATCAGCCCCAGCATTTT.

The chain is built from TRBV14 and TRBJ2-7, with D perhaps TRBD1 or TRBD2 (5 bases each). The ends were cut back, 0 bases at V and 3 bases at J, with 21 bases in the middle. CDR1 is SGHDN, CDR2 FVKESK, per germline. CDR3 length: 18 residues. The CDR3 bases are TGTGCCAGCAGCCAAGAAGGTTACTCGGGACCGGTCATCTACGAGCAGTACTTC. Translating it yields CASSQEGYSGPVIYEQYF.

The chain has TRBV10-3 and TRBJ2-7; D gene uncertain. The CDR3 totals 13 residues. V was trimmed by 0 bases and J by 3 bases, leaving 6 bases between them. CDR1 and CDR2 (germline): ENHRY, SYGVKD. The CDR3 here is CAISESDGYEQYF. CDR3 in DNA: TGTGCCATCAGTGAGTCGGACGGCTACGAGCAGTACTTC.

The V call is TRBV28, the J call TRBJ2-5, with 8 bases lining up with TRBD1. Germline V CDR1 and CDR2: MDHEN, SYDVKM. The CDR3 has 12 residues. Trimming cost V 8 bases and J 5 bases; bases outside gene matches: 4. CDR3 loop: CASVTGVETQYF. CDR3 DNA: TGTGCCAGCGTGACAGGGGTGGAGACCCAGTACTTC.

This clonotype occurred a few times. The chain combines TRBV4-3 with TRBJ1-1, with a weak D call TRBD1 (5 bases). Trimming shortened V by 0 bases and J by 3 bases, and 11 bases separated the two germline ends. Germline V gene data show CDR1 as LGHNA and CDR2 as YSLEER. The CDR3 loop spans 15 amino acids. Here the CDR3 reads CASSQDRGGDTEAFF. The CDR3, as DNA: TGCGCCAGCAGCCAAGATCGTGGAGGGGACACTGAAGCTTTCTTT.

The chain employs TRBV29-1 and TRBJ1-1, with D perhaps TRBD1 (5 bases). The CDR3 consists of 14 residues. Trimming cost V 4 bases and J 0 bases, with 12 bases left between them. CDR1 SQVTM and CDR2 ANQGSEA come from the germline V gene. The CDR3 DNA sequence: TGCAGCGTTGGCGCGGGGCAGCTGAACACTGAAGCTTTCTTT. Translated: CSVGAGQLNTEAFF. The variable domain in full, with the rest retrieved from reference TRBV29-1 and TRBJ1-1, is SAVISQKPSRDICQRGTSLTIQCQVDSQVTMMFWYRQQPGQSLTLIATANQGSEATYESGFVIDKFPISRPNLTFSTLTVSNMSPEDSSIYLCSVGAGQLNTEAFFGQGTRLTVV.

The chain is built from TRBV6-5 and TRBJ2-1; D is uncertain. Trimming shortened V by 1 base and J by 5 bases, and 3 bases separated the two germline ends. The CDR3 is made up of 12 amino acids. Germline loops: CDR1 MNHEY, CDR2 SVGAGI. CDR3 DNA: TGTGCCAGCAGTTACTACAACAATGAGCAGTTCTTC. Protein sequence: CASSYYNNEQFF.

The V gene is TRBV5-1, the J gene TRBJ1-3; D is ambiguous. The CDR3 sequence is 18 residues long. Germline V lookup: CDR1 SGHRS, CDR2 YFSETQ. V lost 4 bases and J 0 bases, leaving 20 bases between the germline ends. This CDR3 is CASSLVGFSGFSGNTIYF. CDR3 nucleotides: TGCGCCAGCAGCCTGGTAGGATTTTCGGGGTTCTCTGGAAACACCATATATTTT.

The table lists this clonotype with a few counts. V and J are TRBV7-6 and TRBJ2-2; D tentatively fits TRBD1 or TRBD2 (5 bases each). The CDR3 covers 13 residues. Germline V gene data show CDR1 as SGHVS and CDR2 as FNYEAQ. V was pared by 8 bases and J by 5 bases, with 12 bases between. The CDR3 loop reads CASLRDGTGELFF. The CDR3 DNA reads TGTGCCAGCTTGAGGGACGGGACCGGGGAGCTGTTTTTT.